This T cell receptor beta chain was sequenced in a study of monozygotic twins with inflammatory bowel disease. Amplification used two nested PCRs: roughly 16 cycles, then 9 cycles, on TCRalpha/TCRbeta cDNA. No DNA is given; TCRdb re-called the 5' RACE reads and lists each CDR3 protein once. This listing includes more than 95,000 distinct CDR3 sequences. This CDR3 contains 17 residues. Germline V gene data show CDR1 as SQVTM and CDR2 as ANQGSEA. Input material: blood. V is TRBV29-1 and J is TRBJ2-2; TCRdb calls TRBD2, which cannot be checked without DNA. This clonotype was sampled from a human donor with ulcerative colitis or Crohn's disease, or a healthy co-twin of an affected twin (not recorded which). This chain's CDR3 is CSALTSGRSSNTGELFF.